The 18 T cell receptor beta chains below all came from one sample that was sequenced in a study of blood T cell repertoires in COVID-19. Profiled with immunoSEQ multiplex PCR; TCRdb holds only in-frame clones, not every one. The table shows about 170,000 clones, with approximately 80% occurring only once. Sample: peripheral blood. The receptors here all came from a man between 60 and 75 years old with acute or convalescent COVID-19.

This chain links TRBV19 with TRBJ2-7; tentatively, D is TRBD2 (6 bases). The CDR3 runs 17 residues. The germline CDR1 and CDR2 sequences are LNHDA and SQIVND (reference sequence). Trimming removed 3 bases from V and 0 bases from J, with 18 bases in between. The DNA for the CDR3 is TGTGCCAGTAGTATTGGTGGGGACTCCCTGAGCTCCTACGAGCAGTACTTC. Protein product: CASSIGGDSLSSYEQYF. Supplemented by reference TRBV19 and TRBJ2-7, the full variable domain reads DGGITQSPKYLFRKEGQNVTLSCEQNLNHDAMYWYRQDPGQGLRLIYYSQIVNDFQKGDIAEGYSVSREKKESFPLTVTSAQKNPTAFYLCASSIGGDSLSSYEQYFGPGTRLTVT.

This clone appeared a single time. The chain uses TRBV30 and TRBJ2-7; D unclear. Trimming left V 5 bases short and J 4 bases short, with 15 bases between. The CDR3 loop spans 13 amino acids. In germline, CDR1 is GTSNPN, CDR2 SVGIG (reference sequence). The CDR3 here is CAWGGLEFYEQYF. The CDR3 DNA reads as TGTGCCTGGGGCGGTTTGGAATTTTACGAGCAGTACTTC.

The V call is TRBV7-8, the J call TRBJ1-2, with 7 bases fitting TRBD1. Germline-derived CDR1 and CDR2 are SGHVS and FQNEAQ. The V and J ends lost 4 bases and 2 bases, in that order; junction bases with no gene match: 7. This CDR3 has 15 residues. The CDR3 DNA reads as TGTGCCAGCAGCTCCCGACAGGGAAGGAACTATGGCTACACCTTC. This translates into CASSSRQGRNYGYTF.

The gene calls are TRBV7-3 and TRBJ2-1; D remains unclear. The germline V gene encodes CDR1 SGHTA and CDR2 FQGTGA. CDR3 length equals 14 residues. V was trimmed by 3 bases and J by 6 bases, leaving 12 bases between them. The CDR3 DNA follows: TGTGCCAGCAGCTTCATAACCTTCGGCAATGAGCAGTTCTTC. Translating it yields CASSFITFGNEQFF. The complete variable domain, with remaining parts taken from reference TRBV7-3 and TRBJ2-1, reads GAGVSQTPSNKVTEKGKYVELRCDPISGHTALYWYRQSLGQGPEFLIYFQGTGAADDSGLPNDRFFAVRPEGSVSTLKIQRTERGDSAVYLCASSFITFGNEQFFGPGTRLTVL.

The chain joins TRBV9 to TRBJ2-7; tentatively, D is TRBD1 (6 bases). The CDR3 is made up of 14 amino acids. In germline, CDR1 is SGDLS, CDR2 YYNGEE. The V end was cut by 4 bases, the J end by 0 bases, with 11 bases between. CDR3 in amino acids: CASSKTGLSYEQYF. In DNA, the CDR3 is TGTGCCAGCAGCAAGACAGGCCTCTCCTACGAGCAGTACTTC.

The V and J genes are TRBV10-3 and TRBJ2-7; TRBD1 agrees at 7 bases. Germline CDR1 ENHRY, CDR2 SYGVKD. The CDR3 loop spans 14 amino acids. Trimming removed 0 bases from V and 5 bases from J; junction bases left unmatched: 4. CDR3: CAISESGTADEQYF. For the CDR3, the DNA is TGTGCCATCAGTGAGTCAGGGACAGCCGACGAGCAGTACTTC.

The rearrangement links TRBV27 to TRBJ2-5, with 11 positions matching TRBD2. The CDR3 is made up of 17 amino acids. CDR1 is MNHEY, CDR2 SMNVEV, per germline (reference sequence). V was clipped by 6 bases and J by 5 bases; unmatched bases: 14. The CDR3 region is CASRRQFTSGGEETQYF. The CDR3 nucleotides read TGTGCCAGCAGACGACAATTTACTAGCGGGGGCGAGGAGACCCAGTACTTC.

This clone appeared a few times. The chain recombines TRBV9 with TRBJ2-2; 8 positions agree with TRBD1. With V trimmed by 4 bases and J by 6 bases, 8 bases remained unmatched. This CDR3 has 15 residues. Per germline, CDR1 SGDLS and CDR2 YYNGEE. This CDR3 reads CASSQRTGRPGELFF. The DNA for the CDR3 is TGTGCCAGCAGCCAAAGGACAGGGAGACCCGGGGAGCTGTTTTTT.

This chain joins TRBV4-3 and TRBJ2-7; no definite D call. There are 15 residues in the CDR3. The V end was cut by 1 base, the J end by 0 bases, with 10 bases between. Per germline, CDR1 LGHNA and CDR2 YSLEER. CDR3 loop: CASSQVWASSYEQYF. The CDR3 DNA is TGCGCCAGCAGCCAAGTATGGGCCAGCTCCTACGAGCAGTACTTC.

The chain recombines TRBV24-1 with TRBJ2-7; D possibly corresponds to TRBD1 (6 bases). Germline-derived CDR1 and CDR2 are KGHDR and SFDVKD. The V end lost 4 bases, the J end lost 3 bases, and 15 bases lay between the germline ends. The CDR3 has 15 residues. CDR3 in amino acids: CATSDWGTTGYEQYF. The DNA for the CDR3 is TGTGCCACCAGTGACTGGGGGACAACGGGCTACGAGCAGTACTTC.

This clone was recorded once. V usage is TRBV2 and J usage is TRBJ1-2, with TRBD1 as a possible D gene (5 bases). There are 14 residues in the CDR3. Trimming removed 3 bases at V and 4 bases at J, with 12 bases between. The V gene's germline CDR1 is SNHLY and CDR2 FYNNEI. The CDR3 reads CASSEGGEGYGYTF. In DNA, the CDR3 is TGTGCCAGCAGTGAGGGGGGAGAGGGCTATGGCTACACCTTC.

The count of this clone is one. The chain is built from TRBV19 and TRBJ2-7, with a possible D match to TRBD1 (6 bases). The CDR3 is 14 amino acids. The V and J ends lost 5 bases and 1 base respectively, with 12 bases between them. Per germline, CDR1 LNHDA and CDR2 SQIVND (reference sequence). CDR3: CASSWGGQSYEQYF. Here the CDR3 DNA reads TGTGCCAGTAGTTGGGGCGGACAGTCCTACGAGCAGTACTTC.

The chain uses TRBV4-1 and TRBJ1-2; 9 positions agree with TRBD1. V shed 4 bases and J 5 bases; nucleotides not matched to a gene: 5. The length of the CDR3 is 14 residues. Germline values: CDR1 MGHRA, CDR2 YSYEKL. The CDR3 loop reads CASSPGQGRYGYTF. In DNA form, the CDR3 reads TGCGCCAGCAGCCCGGGACAGGGAAGATATGGCTACACCTTC.

The V call is TRBV5-6, the J call TRBJ2-7, with TRBD2 matching over 9 bases. The V segment lost 2 bases and the J segment 6 bases; nucleotides outside the gene matches: 6. The CDR3 runs 14 residues. CDR1 and CDR2 from the germline V gene are SGHDT and YYEEEE. CDR3 bases: TGTGCCAGCAGCTTTCTTTCAGCGGGGGGCGAGCAGTACTTC. It specifies CASSFLSAGGEQYF.

The chain links TRBV27 to TRBJ2-7, with 10 bases lining up with TRBD2. This CDR3 spans 14 amino acids. V was pared by 6 bases and J by 1 base, with 3 bases of the junction left unmatched. CDR1 is MNHEY and CDR2 is SMNVEV in the germline V gene (reference sequence). CDR3 loop: CASRIAGGSYEQYF. CDR3 coding DNA: TGTGCCAGCAGAATAGCGGGGGGATCCTACGAGCAGTACTTC.

This rearrangement joins TRBV4-1 to TRBJ2-7, with TRBD1 matching over 9 bases. Germline lookup yields CDR1 MGHRA and CDR2 YSYEKL. With V trimmed by 4 bases and J by 6 bases, 10 bases remained unmatched. The CDR3 sequence is 15 residues long. The CDR3 region is CASSLAGTGFGEQYF. DNA of the CDR3: TGCGCCAGCAGCCTCGCCGGGACAGGGTTTGGCGAGCAGTACTTC.

The chain is built from TRBV3-1 (or the pseudogene TRBV3-2) and TRBJ2-5; D remains unclear. This CDR3 contains 14 residues. Germline CDR1 and CDR2: LGHDT and YNNKEL (reference sequence). The ends were cut back, 0 bases at V and 2 bases at J, with 7 bases in the middle. The CDR3 sequence is CASSQDPGQETQYF. The CDR3 DNA sequence: TGTGCCAGCAGCCAAGATCCCGGGCAAGAGACCCAGTACTTC.

The CDR3 DNA is TGCAGCGTAAAACTAGCGGGGATCAATGAGCAGTTCTTC. Its translation is CSVKLAGINEQFF. The chain joins TRBV29-1 to TRBJ2-1; 10 bases agree with TRBD2. The CDR3 is 13 residues long. Trimming took 6 bases from V and 6 from J; bases not matched to a gene: 5. CDR1 is SQVTM, CDR2 ANQGSEA, per germline.